This T cell receptor beta chain stems from a study of radiotherapy plus CTLA-4 blockade in lung cancer. Background on the study: Disease control was present in roughly 29% of patients, and objective responses in approximately 20%.

General study findings and limits: Per reports, early blood T cell clone dynamics, plus interferon-beta, forecast response most strongly. Some TCR clones had been derived from tumors. These clones expanded in peripheral blood after radiotherapy plus ipilimumab.

Ipilimumab CTLA-4 blockade and focal radiation were given to patients with chemo-refractory metastatic non-small-cell lung cancer. CDR1 is SGDLS, CDR2 YYNGEE, per germline. The CDR3 extends over 15 amino acids. Trimming stripped 0 bases from V and 1 base from J, with 10 bases between. Regarding this clone: Its specificity is not known.

Sequencing used immunoSEQ multiplex PCR; TCRdb keeps in-frame clones, though not all of them. The sample yields 75,000 to 100,000 clones, around 90% seen once. The rearrangement uses TRBV9 and TRBJ1-1; maybe TRBD1 (5 bases). The sequenced sample was peripheral blood, obtained from a patient treated with radiotherapy plus ipilimumab. This receptor was identified in a human donor with non-small cell lung cancer that progressed on radiotherapy plus ipilimumab. The CDR3 spells CASSVVAGRNTEAFF. The CDR3 coding sequence is TGTGCCAGCAGCGTAGTTGCGGGGCGGAACACTGAAGCTTTCTTT.